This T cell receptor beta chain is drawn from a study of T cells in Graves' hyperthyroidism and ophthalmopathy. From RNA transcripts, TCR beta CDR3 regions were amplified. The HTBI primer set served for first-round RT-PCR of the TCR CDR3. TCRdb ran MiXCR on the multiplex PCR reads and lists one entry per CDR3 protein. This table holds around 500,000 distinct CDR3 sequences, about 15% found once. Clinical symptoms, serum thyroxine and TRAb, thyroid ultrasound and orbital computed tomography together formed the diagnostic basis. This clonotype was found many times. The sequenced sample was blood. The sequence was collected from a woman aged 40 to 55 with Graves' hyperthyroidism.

The CDR3 sequence is CASSAGRLSYNEQFF. DNA of the CDR3: TGTGCCAGCAGCGCCGGCCGCCTCTCCTACAATGAGCAGTTCTTC. The V call is TRBV7-2, the J call TRBJ2-1, with D unclear. This CDR3 spans 15 amino acids. Germline lookup yields CDR1 SGHTA and CDR2 FQGNSA. Between the trimmed V and J ends, which lost 5 bases and 0 bases, there was a span of 11 bases.